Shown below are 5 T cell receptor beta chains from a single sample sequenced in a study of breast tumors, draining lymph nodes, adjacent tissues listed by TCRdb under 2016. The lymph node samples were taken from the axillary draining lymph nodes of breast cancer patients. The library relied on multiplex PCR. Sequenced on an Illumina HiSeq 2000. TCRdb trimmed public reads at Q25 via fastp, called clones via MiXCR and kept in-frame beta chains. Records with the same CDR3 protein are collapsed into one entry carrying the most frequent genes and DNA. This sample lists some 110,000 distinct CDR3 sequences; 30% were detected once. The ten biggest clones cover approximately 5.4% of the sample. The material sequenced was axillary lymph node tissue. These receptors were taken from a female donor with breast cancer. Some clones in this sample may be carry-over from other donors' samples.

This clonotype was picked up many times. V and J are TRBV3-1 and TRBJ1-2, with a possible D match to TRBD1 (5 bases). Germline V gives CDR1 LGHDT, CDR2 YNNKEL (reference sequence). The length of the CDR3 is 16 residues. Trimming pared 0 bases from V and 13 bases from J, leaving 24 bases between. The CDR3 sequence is CASSQEGALGTPAVTF. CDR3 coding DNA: TGTGCCAGCAGCCAAGAAGGGGCCTTAGGGACGCCCGCCGTCACCTTC.

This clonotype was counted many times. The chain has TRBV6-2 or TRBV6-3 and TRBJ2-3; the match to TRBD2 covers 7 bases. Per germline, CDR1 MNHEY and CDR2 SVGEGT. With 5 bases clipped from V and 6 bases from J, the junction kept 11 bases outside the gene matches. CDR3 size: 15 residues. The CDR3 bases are TGTGCCAGCAGTCACCAGGGAGGGCTCGCCGATACGCAGTATTTT. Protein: CASSHQGGLADTQYF.

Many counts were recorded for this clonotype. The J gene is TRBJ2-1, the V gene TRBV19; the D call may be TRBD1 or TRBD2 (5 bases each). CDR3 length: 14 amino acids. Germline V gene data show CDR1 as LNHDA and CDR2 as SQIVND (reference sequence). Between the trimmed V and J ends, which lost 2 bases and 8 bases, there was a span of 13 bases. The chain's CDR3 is CASSISSGTDEQFF. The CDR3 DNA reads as TGTGCCAGTAGTATATCTTCGGGGACGGATGAGCAGTTCTTC.

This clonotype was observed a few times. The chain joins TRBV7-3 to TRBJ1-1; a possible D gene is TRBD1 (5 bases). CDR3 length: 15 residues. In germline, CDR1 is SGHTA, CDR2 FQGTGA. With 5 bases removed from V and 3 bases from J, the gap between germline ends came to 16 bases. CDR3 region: CASSGQGGAHTEAFF. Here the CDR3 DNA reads TGTGCCAGCAGCGGTCAGGGTGGGGCTCACACTGAAGCTTTCTTT.

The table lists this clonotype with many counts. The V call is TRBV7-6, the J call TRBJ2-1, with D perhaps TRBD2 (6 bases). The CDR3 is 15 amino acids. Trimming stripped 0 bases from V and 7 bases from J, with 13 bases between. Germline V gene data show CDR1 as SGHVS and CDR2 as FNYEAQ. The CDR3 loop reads CASSLAGGLRNEQFF. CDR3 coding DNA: TGTGCCAGCAGCTTAGCGGGAGGTTTACGGAATGAGCAGTTCTTC.